This TCR beta chain is from a study of identical twins. Points from the study as a whole: Twins showed weaker excess sharing in their beta out-of-frame sequences. Beta clonotypes that were abundant in cord blood contained fewer insertions, a pattern absent from memory repertoires. Out-of-frame alpha sequences common to twins were enriched for low generation probability.

A single record per CDR3 protein comes from TCRdb applying MiXCR to the 5' RACE reads. The sample yields hundreds of thousands of distinct CDR3 sequences, around an eighth seen once. This clonotype was counted a few times. As yet, its antigen is unknown. Every sampled donor was Caucasian and healthy. Separately, the same data were catalogued under a study of yellow fever vaccine responses in identical twins.

This receptor was identified in a woman between 18 and 29 years old in good health. The sequenced sample consisted of CD8+ T cells sorted from blood.

The CDR3 is CSARALAGTDTQYF. CDR3 coding DNA: TGCAGTGCTAGAGCCCTAGCGGGCACAGATACGCAGTATTTT. The chain recombines TRBV20-1 with TRBJ2-3, with 7 bases lining up with TRBD2. The V and J ends lost 1 base and 1 base, in that order; junction bases with no gene match: 2. The CDR3 contains 14 residues. CDR1 DFQATT and CDR2 SNEGSKA come from the germline V gene (reference sequence).